The entry below describes one TCR beta chain. Its antigen is unknown. This sample is drawn from a study of shared clonotypes between healthy human individuals. Findings of the study overall: Memory subsets generally showed smaller estimated richness than naive subsets did.

Every subset had its genomic DNA shared out evenly among several immunoSEQ plates. Sequenced by immunoSEQ multiplex PCR; TCRdb stores in-frame clones only, minus some. Here the sample spans approximately 92,000 clones, around 68% being singletons. Combining CD45RO+ cells with CCR7-negative CD45RA+ TemRA cells gave CD8 memory. Germline assignment: CDR1 MNHNS and CDR2 SASEGT. This CDR3 contains 16 residues. Trimming cost V 2 bases and J 2 bases, with 10 bases left between them. The chain recombines TRBV6-1 with TRBJ2-6; weak D call: TRBD1 (5 bases). The receptor's source is a man aged 25-45 years in good health. The source material was memory CD8+ T cells sorted from blood. Subset specified: CD45RO+ cells pooled with CCR7-negative TemRA cells. CDR3 amino acids: CASSELAGTGANVLTF. CDR3 sequence (DNA): TGTGCCAGCAGTGAACTTGCAGGGACTGGGGCCAACGTCCTGACTTTC.